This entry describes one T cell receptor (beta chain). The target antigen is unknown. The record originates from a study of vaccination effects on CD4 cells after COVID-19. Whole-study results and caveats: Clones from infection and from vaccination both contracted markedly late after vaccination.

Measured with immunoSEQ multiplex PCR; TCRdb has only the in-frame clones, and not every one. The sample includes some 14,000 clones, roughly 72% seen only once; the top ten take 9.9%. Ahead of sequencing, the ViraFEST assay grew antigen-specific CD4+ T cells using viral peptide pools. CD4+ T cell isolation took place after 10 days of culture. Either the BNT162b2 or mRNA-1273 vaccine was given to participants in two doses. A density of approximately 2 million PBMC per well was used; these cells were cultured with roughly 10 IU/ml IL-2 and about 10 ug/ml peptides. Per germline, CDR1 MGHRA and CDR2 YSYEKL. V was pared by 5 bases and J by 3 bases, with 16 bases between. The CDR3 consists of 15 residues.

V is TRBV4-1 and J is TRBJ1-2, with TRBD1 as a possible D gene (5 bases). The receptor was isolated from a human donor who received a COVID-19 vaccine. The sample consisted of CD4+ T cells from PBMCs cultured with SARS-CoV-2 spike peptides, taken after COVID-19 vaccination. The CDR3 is CASSWGRQGDYGYTF. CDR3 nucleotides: TGCGCCAGCAGCTGGGGTCGTCAGGGAGACTATGGCTACACCTTC.